This paragraph covers one T cell receptor beta chain sequence. This clonotype was seen at least ten times. Its cognate antigen has yet to be identified. Base qualities are not provided; no much larger clone lies one nucleotide away. This sample is part of a study of Graves' ophthalmopathy and Graves' hyperthyroidism (dated by TCRdb to between 2017 and 2018). With regard to the full study: Peripheral blood was collected at initial diagnosis, prior to any treatment. The 85 to 100 discovery patients were randomly split 7:3 into training and test sets. Following sample collection, hyperthyroidism patients were given methimazole at a starting dose of 30 mg daily, and ophthalmopathy patients were given high-dose intravenous methylprednisolone. In total, approximately 130 blood samples were TCR-sequenced: fewer than 50 ophthalmopathy, some 72 hyperthyroidism and some 17 hyperthyroidism-to-ophthalmopathy patients. TCR beta repertoire signatures were used to distinguish Graves' ophthalmopathy from Graves' hyperthyroidism and to predict progression to ophthalmopathy. The independent validation cohort included 20 or so hyperthyroidism patients plus 17 patients who later progressed from hyperthyroidism to ophthalmopathy. A discovery set of 100 patients (43 ophthalmopathy, 60 or so stable hyperthyroidism) was enrolled to explore V-J signatures distinguishing ophthalmopathy from hyperthyroidism. In more than five hyperthyroidism patients, the T-cell repertoires found in thyroid tissue were compared with those found in blood.

For repertoire sequencing, the TCR beta CDR3 regions were amplified from RNA transcripts. A first-round RT-PCR used HTBI primers with the Qiagen OneStep RT-PCR kit, followed by a second-round multiplex PCR, size selection and purification. Libraries were sequenced paired-end with 100 bp reads on an Illumina HiSeq2000. As for the authors' bioinformatics: Reads were processed with SOAPnuke, discarding reads with adapters, uncalled bases, mean Phred below 15, or no exact constant-primer or identifier match. COPE v1.2.5 was used to merge high-quality paired reads. Each unique nucleotide sequence was defined as a clonotype, and clonotypes were aligned to IMGT TRB V, D and J references with MiTCR v1.1. Analysis was restricted to V-J combinations with a frequency above 0.0001, which covered over 98% of repertoires. For each V-J combination, a TCR clonal expansion and chaos score was defined as F50 clonal expansion divided by the chaos observed in the TCRdist matrix. Welch's t-statistics and random forest were used to narrow the features down to more than 10 V-J combinations, which were then fed into a naive Bayes classifier. The similarity between thyroid and blood repertoires was quantified using the Morisita-Horn index. Using fastp at Q25 and MiXCR, TCRdb reprocessed the public reads and kept productive beta chains. A single entry per CDR3 protein holds the most common genes and DNA from its merged rows. The V and J calls come from TCRdb's annotation, not from the publication. The sample contains over 450,000 distinct CDR3 sequences, under 15% of them found a single time. The top ten clones comprise 8% to 10% of the sample.

Here is what the overall study found, with its caveats: In cross-validation, the 13-signature model distinguished ophthalmopathy from stable hyperthyroidism with just over 85% sensitivity and about 84% specificity, and in the test set the corresponding values were 80% and 75%. No statistical method was used to set the sample size in advance, and the investigators knew which group each participant was assigned to. Most expanded thyroid clonotypes with frequency above 0.001 were also detected in blood, suggesting blood repertoires may reflect the thyroid immune response. In validation, the model predicted ophthalmopathy progression with 55% to 71% sensitivity and 72.22% specificity; around twelve predicted patients were CT-confirmed with GO in a median of around 6 months.

V is clipped by 1 base and J by 7 bases, and the sequence between their germline boundaries is 7 bases long. Its CDR3 holds 12 amino acids, cysteine through phenylalanine. Kept here is only the CDR3 DNA, which spans 36 bases and is read in frame from base 1. Patients with ophthalmopathy had moderately to severely active disease, with a Clinical Activity Score of 3 or more, a NOSPECS grade of 4 or more, and a disease duration of less than 3 months. Patients with other autoimmune diseases, uncontrolled infections, pregnancy or lactation were excluded. Diagnosis relied on clinical symptoms, serum thyroxine, TRAb, thyroid ultrasound and orbital computed tomography. Ficoll-Paque density gradient centrifugation was used to isolate PBMCs from 10 ml of fresh peripheral blood. Trizol reagent was used to extract the total RNA, and its quality was then checked on an Agilent 2100 Bioanalyzer.

Source material: blood. The sequence is built from TRBV12-3 or TRBV12-4 and TRBJ1-1, with a weak D call of TRBD1 (6 bases match). This TCR was sampled from a woman aged 25 to 39 with Graves' ophthalmopathy. Donor details come from another sample of the same person, matched by shared clones. The bases are TGTGCCAGCAGTTTAGGGACAGTTGAAGCTTTCTTT. Protein translation: CASSLGTVEAFF.